This TCR beta chain was found in a study of T cell responses to AZD1222 COVID-19 vaccine. The study's findings and limits: Possibly, clonal diversity was underestimated; donors were largely white British and included more females. Among spike-specific TCRs, nearly half reportedly target unmutated variant regions. Repertoires were collected only later (after the peak T cell response had occurred).

CDR3 size: 17 residues. Clones were sequenced by immunoSEQ multiplex PCR, and TCRdb holds only the in-frame ones, with some missing. The table includes some 200,000 clones, approximately 94% detected once. On this clone: Its antigen remains unidentified.

Source: peripheral blood, taken 28 days after the second dose of the MenACWY control vaccine. The chain employs TRBV21-1 and TRBJ1-5; no DNA check was done on the table's D call, TRBD1. TRBV21-1 is shown as a pseudogene. The TCR originated in an adult who received the MenACWY meningococcal vaccine as a control. The CDR3 is CASSNGQGDGVNQPQHF. The CDR3 DNA is TGTGCCAGCAGCAACGGCCAGGGGGATGGGGTCAATCAGCCCCAGCATTTT.